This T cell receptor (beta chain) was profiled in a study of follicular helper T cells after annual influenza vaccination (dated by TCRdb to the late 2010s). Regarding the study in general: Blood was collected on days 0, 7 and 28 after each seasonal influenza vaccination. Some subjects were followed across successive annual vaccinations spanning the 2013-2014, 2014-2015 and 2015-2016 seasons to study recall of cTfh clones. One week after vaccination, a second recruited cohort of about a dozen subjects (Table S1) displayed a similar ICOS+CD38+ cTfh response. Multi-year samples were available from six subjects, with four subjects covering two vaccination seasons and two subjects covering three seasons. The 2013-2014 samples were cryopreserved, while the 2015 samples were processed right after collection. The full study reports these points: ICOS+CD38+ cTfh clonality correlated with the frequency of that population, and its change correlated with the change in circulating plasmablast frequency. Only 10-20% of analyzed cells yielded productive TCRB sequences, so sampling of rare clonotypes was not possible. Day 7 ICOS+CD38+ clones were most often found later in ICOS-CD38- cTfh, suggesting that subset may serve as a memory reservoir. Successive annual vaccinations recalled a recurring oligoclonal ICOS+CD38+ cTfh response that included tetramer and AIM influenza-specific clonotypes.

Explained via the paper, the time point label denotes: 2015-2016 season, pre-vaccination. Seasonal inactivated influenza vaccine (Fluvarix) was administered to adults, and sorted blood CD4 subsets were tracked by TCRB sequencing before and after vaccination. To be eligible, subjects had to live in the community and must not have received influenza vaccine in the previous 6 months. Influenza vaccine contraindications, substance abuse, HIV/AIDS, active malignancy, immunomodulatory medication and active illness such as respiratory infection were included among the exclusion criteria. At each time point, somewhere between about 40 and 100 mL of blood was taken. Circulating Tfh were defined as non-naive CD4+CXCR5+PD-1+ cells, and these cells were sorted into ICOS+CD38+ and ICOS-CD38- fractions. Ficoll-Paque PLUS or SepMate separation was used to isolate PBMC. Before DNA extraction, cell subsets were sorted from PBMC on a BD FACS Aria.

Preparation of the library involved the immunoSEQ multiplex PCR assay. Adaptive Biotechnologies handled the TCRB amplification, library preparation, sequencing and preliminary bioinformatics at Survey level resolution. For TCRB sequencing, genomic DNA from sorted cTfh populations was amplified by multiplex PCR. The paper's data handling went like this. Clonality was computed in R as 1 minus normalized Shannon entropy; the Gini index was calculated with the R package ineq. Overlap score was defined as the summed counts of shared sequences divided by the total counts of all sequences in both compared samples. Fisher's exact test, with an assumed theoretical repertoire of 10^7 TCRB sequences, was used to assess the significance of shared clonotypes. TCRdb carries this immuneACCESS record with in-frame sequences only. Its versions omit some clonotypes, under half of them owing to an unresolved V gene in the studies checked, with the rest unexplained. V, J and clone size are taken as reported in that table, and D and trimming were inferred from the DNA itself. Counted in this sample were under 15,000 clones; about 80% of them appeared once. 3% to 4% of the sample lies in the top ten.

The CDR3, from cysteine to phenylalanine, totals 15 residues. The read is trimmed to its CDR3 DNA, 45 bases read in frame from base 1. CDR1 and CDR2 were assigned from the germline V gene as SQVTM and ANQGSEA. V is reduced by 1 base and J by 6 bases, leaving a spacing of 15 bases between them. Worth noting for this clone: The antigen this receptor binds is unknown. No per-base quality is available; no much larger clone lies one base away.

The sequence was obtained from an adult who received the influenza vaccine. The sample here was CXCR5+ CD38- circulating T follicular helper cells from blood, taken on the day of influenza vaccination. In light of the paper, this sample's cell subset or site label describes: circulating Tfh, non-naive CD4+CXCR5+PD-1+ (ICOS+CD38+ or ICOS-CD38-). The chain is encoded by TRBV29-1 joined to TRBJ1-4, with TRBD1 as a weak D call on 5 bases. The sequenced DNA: TGCAGCGTTGAAGGTCGCACAGAGGGGTATGAAAAACTGTTTTTT. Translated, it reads CSVEGRTEGYEKLFF. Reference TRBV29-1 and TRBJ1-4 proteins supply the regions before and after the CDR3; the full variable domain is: SAVISQKPSRDICQRGTSLTIQCQVDSQVTMMFWYRQQPGQSLTLIATANQGSEATYESGFVIDKFPISRPNLTFSTLTVSNMSPEDSSIYLCSVEGRTEGYEKLFFGSGTQLSVL.